Below, 2 T cell receptor beta chains from the same sample are listed, as sequenced in a study of CD8+ T cells in alopecia areata. cDNA serving as the sequencing template came from extracted, reverse transcribed RNA. The assay was immunoSEQ multiplex PCR, and TCRdb's table has in-frame clones only and misses some. The data hold 200,000 to 250,000 clones, with roughly two fifths observed a single time. The sample's treatment: oral pan-JAK inhibitor, 5-10 mg twice daily. This specimen was CD4+ T cells sorted from blood, taken at approximately week 31, from a patient treated with tofacitinib. These receptors were collected from a human donor with alopecia areata.

This clone was seen more than once but under ten times. The chain links TRBV5-1 to TRBJ2-4; D perhaps matches TRBD2 (7 bases). Germline assignment: CDR1 SGHRS and CDR2 YFSETQ. The CDR3 extends over 13 amino acids. Between the trimmed V and J ends, which lost 7 bases and 7 bases, there was a span of 15 bases. The CDR3 coding sequence is TGCGCCAGCCGCCCGGGGGGCGTGAACATTCAGTACTTC. It translates to CASRPGGVNIQYF.

The chain combines TRBV29-1 with TRBJ2-6; possibly TRBD1 for D (6 bases). This CDR3 is built from 14 residues. The germline CDR1 and CDR2 sequences are SQVTM and ANQGSEA. V lost 6 bases, J lost 3 bases, and 12 bases lay in between. The CDR3 here is CSVHQGIGANVLTF. The CDR3 DNA reads TGCAGCGTCCACCAGGGGATTGGGGCCAACGTCCTGACTTTC.